These 13 T cell receptor beta chains came from one sample sequenced in a study of T cells after posttransplantation cyclophosphamide. Clones were read by immunoSEQ multiplex PCR, and TCRdb kept only the in-frame ones, dropping some. This record lists approximately 27,000 clones, none seen once only, and the top ten clones contain over 1.3%. The sample comprised PBMCs. These receptors all stem from a man between 45 and 60 years old in good health, CMV-negative, and a related stem cell transplant donor.

This clone showed up many times. The genes are TRBV7-9 and TRBJ2-1; TRBD2 might be the D (6 bases). This CDR3 comprises 15 residues. The germline V gene has CDR1 SEHNR and CDR2 FQNEAQ (reference sequence). V lost 2 bases and J 3 bases, leaving 11 bases between the germline ends. CDR3 protein: CASSLSLRDYNEQFF. Here the CDR3 DNA reads TGTGCCAGCAGCTTATCTTTGCGGGACTACAATGAGCAGTTCTTC.

This clone was seen many times. Written as DNA, the CDR3 is TGTGCCAGCTCAACTCCCGGGACAGGCTCTGGAAACACCATATATTTT. This gives the protein CASSTPGTGSGNTIYF. The chain carries TRBV18 and TRBJ1-3; 8 positions agree with TRBD1. The length of the CDR3 is 16 residues. Germline V gene sequence: CDR1 KGHSH, CDR2 LQKENI. V was pared by 5 bases and J by 0 bases, with 6 bases of the junction left unmatched.

This clone was counted at least ten times. The J gene is TRBJ2-7, the V gene TRBV19, with 8 bases matching TRBD1. J lost 2 bases, V lost 6 bases, and 6 bases had no gene match. Germline V gives CDR1 LNHDA, CDR2 SQIVND (reference sequence). This CDR3 has 14 amino acids. The CDR3 coding sequence is TGTGCCAGTAGCTCGGGGACAGGCGCCTACGAGCAGTACTTC. Encoded protein: CASSSGTGAYEQYF.

This clone was counted many times. The J gene is TRBJ1-2, the V gene TRBV19, with TRBD1 matching over 8 bases. Trimming at V came to 7 bases and at J to 4 bases, leaving 8 bases not matched to a gene. CDR1 is LNHDA and CDR2 is SQIVND in the germline V gene (reference sequence). This CDR3 is built from 14 residues. CDR3 protein: CASTPGGASYGYTF. As DNA, the CDR3 is TGTGCCAGTACCCCAGGGGGCGCGTCCTATGGCTACACCTTC. Combining the CDR3 with reference TRBV19 and TRBJ1-2 gives the whole variable domain DGGITQSPKYLFRKEGQNVTLSCEQNLNHDAMYWYRQDPGQGLRLIYYSQIVNDFQKGDIAEGYSVSREKKESFPLTVTSAQKNPTAFYLCASTPGGASYGYTFGSGTRLTVV.

This clone has a count of ten or more. The gene calls are TRBV18 and TRBJ1-1; no clear D gene. Per the germline V gene, CDR1 is KGHSH and CDR2 is LQKENI. CDR3 length equals 15 residues. V was pared by 7 bases and J by 0 bases, with 15 bases between. CDR3 loop: CASCNRGPMNTEAFF. As DNA, the CDR3 is TGTGCCAGCTGTAACCGCGGTCCCATGAACACTGAAGCTTTCTTT.

There are many counts of this clone. CDR3 in amino acids: CATSRDIRRRDTEAFF. CDR3 nucleotide sequence: TGTGCCACCAGCAGAGATATCCGGAGACGGGACACTGAAGCTTTCTTT. The J gene is TRBJ1-1, the V gene TRBV15; no clear D gene. The V gene lost 0 bases and the J gene lost 3 bases, with 14 bases spanning the gap. CDR3 length equals 16 residues. Germline CDR1 and CDR2: LNHNV and YYDKDF (reference sequence).

The table lists this clone with many counts. The chain uses TRBV7-9 and TRBJ2-5, with D perhaps TRBD1 (5 bases). The CDR3 is made up of 15 amino acids. Trimming took 1 base from V and 1 from J, leaving 10 bases between them. The germline gives CDR1 SEHNR, CDR2 FQNEAQ (reference sequence). The CDR3 spells CASSLGDRPQETQYF. The CDR3 nucleotides read TGTGCCAGCAGCTTAGGAGACAGACCCCAAGAGACCCAGTACTTC.

This clone was found many times. The chain uses TRBV7-3 and TRBJ2-5; 8 bases agree with TRBD2. The CDR3 is 15 amino acids. V shed 5 bases and J 2 bases; nucleotides not matched to a gene: 7. Germline V gives CDR1 SGHTA, CDR2 FQGTGA. The CDR3: CASSNGEREQETQYF. For the CDR3, the DNA is TGTGCCAGCAGCAATGGAGAGCGGGAGCAAGAGACCCAGTACTTC.

This clone was counted at least ten times. The rearrangement joins TRBV5-8 to TRBJ2-1, with D possibly matching TRBD2 (7 bases). The length of the CDR3 is 15 residues. Germline lookup yields CDR1 SGHTS and CDR2 YDEGEE. The germline V and J ends were trimmed by 3 bases and 7 bases, with 17 bases remaining between them. The CDR3 nucleotides are TGTGCCAGCAGCTCAAATCTAGGGGGGGCAAATGAGCAGTTCTTC. Translation gives CASSSNLGGANEQFF.

This clone showed up many times. V is TRBV5-1 and J is TRBJ2-7; tentative D call: TRBD2 (6 bases). V lost 4 bases, J lost 2 bases, and 16 bases lay in between. CDR1 SGHRS and CDR2 YFSETQ come from the germline V gene. The CDR3 runs 15 residues. The CDR3 loop reads CASSLRDLKAYEQYF. DNA for the CDR3: TGCGCCAGCAGCCTCCGGGACTTAAAAGCCTACGAGCAGTACTTC.

This clone was seen many times. The rearrangement uses TRBV27 and TRBJ2-7, with D perhaps matching TRBD2 (6 bases). This CDR3 has 16 amino acids. Trimming left V 3 bases short and J 1 base short, with 16 bases between. CDR1 and CDR2 (germline): MNHEY, SMNVEV (reference sequence). The CDR3, as DNA: TGTGCCAGCAGTTTGGCGGGCGGCGGGGCATCCTACGAGCAGTACTTC. As protein: CASSLAGGGASYEQYF.

This clone was detected many times. This chain joins TRBV27 and TRBJ1-2; TRBD1 is a possible D gene (6 bases). The CDR3 loop spans 15 amino acids. Trimming left V 4 bases short and J 5 bases short, with 17 bases between. Germline CDR1 and CDR2: MNHEY and SMNVEV (reference sequence). The CDR3 bases are TGTGCCAGCAGTTCACGGGCGACAGGCTTATATGGCTACACCTTC. Amino acid sequence: CASSSRATGLYGYTF.

The sample holds many counts of this clone. The CDR3, as DNA: TGTGCCAGGAGGATTGAAGCTTTCTTT. Its protein is CARRIEAFF. The chain couples TRBV5-8 to TRBJ1-1; unclear D gene. V shed 8 bases and J shed 7 bases, with 6 bases lying between them. Per the germline V gene, CDR1 is SGHTS and CDR2 is YDEGEE. This CDR3 has 9 residues.